This TCR beta chain derives from a study of shared clonotypes between healthy human individuals. Germline CDR1 reads SGHAT; CDR2 reads FQDESV (reference sequence). The CDR3 consists of 13 residues. Trimming removed 2 bases at V and 5 bases at J, with 7 bases between. Broader study findings: The study generally estimated greater richness for naive than memory subsets. Non-shared clonotypes had lower generation probabilities than clonotypes shared by all four sorted-subset donors.

Per the original data handling: ImmunoSEQ only sent back junction sequences with no quality scores, so filtering was done differently. Profiled with immunoSEQ multiplex PCR; TCRdb holds only in-frame clones, not every one. D and trimming come from the DNA, and the V and J calls and clone size come from that table. Of around 1.5 million clones detected, 95% to 99% appear once; the ten largest clones hold about 0.4%. Comment on this clone: As yet, its antigen is unknown.

The specimen was naive CD4+ T cells sorted from blood. Subset given: CD45RA+ positively selected. This receptor was taken from a man aged 25-45 years in good health. The chain uses TRBV11-1 and TRBJ1-5; D is ambiguous. CDR3 nucleotide sequence: TGTGCCAGCAGCTTAAACCCCGATCAGCCCCAGCATTTT. Translated, it gives CASSLNPDQPQHF.